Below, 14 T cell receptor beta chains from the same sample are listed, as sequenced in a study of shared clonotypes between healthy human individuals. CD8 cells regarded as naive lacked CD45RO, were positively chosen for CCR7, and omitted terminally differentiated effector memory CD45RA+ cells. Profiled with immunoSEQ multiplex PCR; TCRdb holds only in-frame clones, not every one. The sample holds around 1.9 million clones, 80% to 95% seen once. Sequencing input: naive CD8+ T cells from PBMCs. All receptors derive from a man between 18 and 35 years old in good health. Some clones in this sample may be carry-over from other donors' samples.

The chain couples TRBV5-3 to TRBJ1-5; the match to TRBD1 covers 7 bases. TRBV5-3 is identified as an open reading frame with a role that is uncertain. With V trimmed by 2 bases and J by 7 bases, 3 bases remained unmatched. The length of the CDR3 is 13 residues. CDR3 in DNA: TGTGCCAGAAGCTTTACAGGGGCCCAGCCCCAGCATTTT. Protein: CARSFTGAQPQHF.

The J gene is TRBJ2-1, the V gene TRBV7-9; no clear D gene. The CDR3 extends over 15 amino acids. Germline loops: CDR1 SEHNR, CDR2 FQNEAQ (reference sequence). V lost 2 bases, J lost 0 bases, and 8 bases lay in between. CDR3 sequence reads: CASSLLPSSYNEQFF. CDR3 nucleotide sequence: TGTGCCAGCAGCTTACTGCCGAGCTCCTACAATGAGCAGTTCTTC.

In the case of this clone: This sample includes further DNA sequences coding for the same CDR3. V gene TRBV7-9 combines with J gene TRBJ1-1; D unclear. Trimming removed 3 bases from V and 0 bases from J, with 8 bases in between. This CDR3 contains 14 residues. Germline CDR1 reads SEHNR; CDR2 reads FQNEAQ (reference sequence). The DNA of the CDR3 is TGTGCCAGCAGCTTGGCAGACGTGAACACTGAAGCTTTCTTT. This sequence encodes CASSLADVNTEAFF.

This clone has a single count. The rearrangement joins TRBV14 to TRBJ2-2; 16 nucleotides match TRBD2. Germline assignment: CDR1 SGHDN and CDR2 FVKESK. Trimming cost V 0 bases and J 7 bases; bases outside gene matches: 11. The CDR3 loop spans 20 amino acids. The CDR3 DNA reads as TGTGCCAGCAGCCAAGACCCGGGACTAGCGGGAGGGTTTTGGTTCGGGGAGCTGTTTTTT. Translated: CASSQDPGLAGGFWFGELFF.

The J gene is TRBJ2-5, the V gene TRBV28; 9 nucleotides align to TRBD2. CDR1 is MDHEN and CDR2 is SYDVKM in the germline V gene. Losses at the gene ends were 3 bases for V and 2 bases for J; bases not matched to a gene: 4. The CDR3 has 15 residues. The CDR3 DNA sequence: TGTGCCAGCAGTTTTCTAGCGGGAATGCAAGAGACCCAGTACTTC. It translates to CASSFLAGMQETQYF.

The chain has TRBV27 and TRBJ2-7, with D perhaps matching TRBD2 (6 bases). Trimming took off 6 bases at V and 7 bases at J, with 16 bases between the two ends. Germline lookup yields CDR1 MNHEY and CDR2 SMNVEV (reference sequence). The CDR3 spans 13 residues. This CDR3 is CASSKPGVGEQYF. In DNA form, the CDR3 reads TGTGCCAGCAGCAAACCGGGGGTGGGGGAGCAGTACTTC.

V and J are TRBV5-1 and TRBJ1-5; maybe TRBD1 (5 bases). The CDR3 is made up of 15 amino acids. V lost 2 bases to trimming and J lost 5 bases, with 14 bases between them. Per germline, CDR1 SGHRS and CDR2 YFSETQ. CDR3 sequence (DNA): TGCGCCAGCAGCTTAGGGCAGGGCGTGGATCAGCCCCAGCATTTT. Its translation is CASSLGQGVDQPQHF.

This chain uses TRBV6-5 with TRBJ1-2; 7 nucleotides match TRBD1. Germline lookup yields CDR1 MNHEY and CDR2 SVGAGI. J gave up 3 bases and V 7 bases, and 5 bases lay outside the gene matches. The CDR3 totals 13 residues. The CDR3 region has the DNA TGTGCCAGCACCGCGACAGGGTACTATGGCTACACCTTC. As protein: CASTATGYYGYTF.

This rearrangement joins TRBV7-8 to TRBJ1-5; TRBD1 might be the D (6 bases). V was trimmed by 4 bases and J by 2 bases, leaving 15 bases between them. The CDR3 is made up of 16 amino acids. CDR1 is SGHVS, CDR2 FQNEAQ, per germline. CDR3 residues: CASSWTTGTGNQPQHF. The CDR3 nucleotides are TGTGCCAGCAGCTGGACGACAGGCACGGGCAATCAGCCCCAGCATTTT.

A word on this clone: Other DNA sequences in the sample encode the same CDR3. CDR3 sequence (DNA): TGTGCCAGCAGCTTATTTAGCTCCTACGAGCAGTACTTC. As protein: CASSLFSSYEQYF. The gene calls are TRBV7-9 and TRBJ2-7; D is undetermined. The ends were cut back, 2 bases at V and 0 bases at J, with 5 bases in the middle. Germline V gene lookup returns CDR1 SEHNR and CDR2 FQNEAQ (reference sequence). The CDR3 extends over 13 amino acids.

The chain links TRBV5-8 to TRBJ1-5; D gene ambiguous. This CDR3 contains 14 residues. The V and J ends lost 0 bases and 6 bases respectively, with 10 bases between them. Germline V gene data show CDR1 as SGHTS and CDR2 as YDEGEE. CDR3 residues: CASSLAGPGQPQHF. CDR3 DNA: TGTGCCAGCAGCTTGGCAGGACCCGGTCAGCCCCAGCATTTT. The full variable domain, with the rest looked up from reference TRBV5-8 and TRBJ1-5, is EAGVTQSPTHLIKTRGQQATLRCSPISGHTSVYWYQQALGLGLQFLLWYDEGEERNRGNFPPRFSGRQFPNYSSELNVNALELEDSALYLCASSLAGPGQPQHFGDGTRLSIL.

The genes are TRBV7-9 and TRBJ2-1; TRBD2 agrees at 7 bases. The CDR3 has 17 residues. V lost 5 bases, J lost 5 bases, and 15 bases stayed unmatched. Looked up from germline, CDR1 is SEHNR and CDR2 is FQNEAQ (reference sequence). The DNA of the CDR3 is TGTGCCAGCAGCCCCATAGGAGCGGGGTCCCCCGACAATGAGCAGTTCTTC. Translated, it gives CASSPIGAGSPDNEQFF.

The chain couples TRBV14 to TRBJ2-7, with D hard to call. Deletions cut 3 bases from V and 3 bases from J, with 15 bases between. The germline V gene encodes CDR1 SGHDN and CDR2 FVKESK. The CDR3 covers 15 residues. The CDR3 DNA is TGTGCCAGCAGCCACGGTCACCCGGGCATCTACGAGCAGTACTTC. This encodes CASSHGHPGIYEQYF.

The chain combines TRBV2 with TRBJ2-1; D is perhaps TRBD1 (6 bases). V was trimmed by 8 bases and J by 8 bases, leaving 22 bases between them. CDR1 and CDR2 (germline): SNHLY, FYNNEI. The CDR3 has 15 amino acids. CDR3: CASPTPTGTSDEQFF. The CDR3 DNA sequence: TGTGCCAGCCCCACACCCACAGGGACCTCCGATGAGCAGTTCTTC.